The present T cell receptor beta chain was sequenced within a study of T cells in women clearing cervical HPV infection. Study at large: With HLA typing for only a few women, HLA confounding remains possible. Whole-study results and caveats: A classifier using richness and V gene abundances reached an AUC of roughly 0.83. TRBV6-7 relative abundance averaged approximately 0.1% in cases and approximately 0.15% in controls. T-cell numbers per sample were unknown and may explain richness differences.

Profiled with immunoSEQ multiplex PCR; TCRdb holds only in-frame clones, not every one. With 20,000 to 25,000 clones in the sample, the ten largest clones hold 10% to 15%. In regard to this clone: Its antigen remains unidentified. The sequenced fragment ends 3 residues before the CDR3 boundary, so the rest is inferred from the germline J gene.

The CDR3 contains 15 residues. The V gene lost 2 bases and the J gene lost 1 base, with 12 bases spanning the gap. From germline, CDR1 is SGHDN and CDR2 FVKESK. The sample taken for sequencing was blood buffy coat. V gene TRBV14 combines with J gene TRBJ2-7; the D is unclear. The clonotype originates from a woman aged 18-70 years with a cervical HPV16 infection that either progressed to CIN3+ or cleared (not recorded which). The CDR3 reads CASSQMSFSSYEQYF. CDR3 DNA, as far as it was read: TGTGCCAGCAGCCAAATGTCCTTTTCGTCCTACGAG.